The 24 T cell receptor beta chains in this list originate from one sample, sequenced in a study of T cells in Graves' hyperthyroidism and ophthalmopathy. RNA transcripts yielded amplified TCR beta CDR3 regions. First-round RT-PCR with HTBI primers amplified the TCR CDR3 region. TCRdb passed the multiplex PCR reads through MiXCR, listing each CDR3 protein once. The sample holds some 270,000 distinct CDR3 sequences, roughly a quarter seen once. Sample: blood. Source of these receptors: a woman aged 40-49 years with Graves' ophthalmopathy.

This clonotype has a count of ten or more. The J gene is TRBJ2-7, the V gene TRBV28; tentative D call: TRBD1 (6 bases). V lost 4 bases and J 0 bases, leaving 13 bases between the germline ends. The CDR3 contains 15 residues. The germline CDR1 and CDR2 sequences are MDHEN and SYDVKM. CDR3 DNA sequence: TGTGCCAGCAGTTCAGGACAGTTATCCTCCTACGAGCAGTACTTC. Translation: CASSSGQLSSYEQYF. The full variable domain, rest sourced from reference TRBV28 and TRBJ2-7, is DVKVTQSSRYLVKRTGEKVFLECVQDMDHENMFWYRQDPGLGLRLIYFSYDVKMKEKGDIPEGYSVSREKKERFSLILESASTNQTSMYLCASSSGQLSSYEQYFGPGTRLTVT.

This clonotype was counted at least ten times. This may arise from a read error, as a much more abundant clone is one base away. This chain joins TRBV24-1 and TRBJ2-5; no firm D call. The CDR3 loop spans 11 amino acids. Trimming left V 2 bases short and J 5 bases short, with 2 bases between. Per germline, CDR1 KGHDR and CDR2 SFDVKD. CDR3 region: CATSDWETQYF. CDR3 bases: TGTGCCACCAGTGATTGGGAGACCCAGTACTTC.

In this sample, this clonotype turned up a few times. The chain links TRBV11-2 to TRBJ1-1; D is unresolved. This CDR3 comprises 13 residues. V was clipped by 5 bases and J by 0 bases, with 7 bases between them. Germline lookup yields CDR1 SGHAT and CDR2 FQNNGV. This CDR3 reads CASSPRLNTEAFF. As DNA, the CDR3 is TGTGCCAGCAGCCCCCGCCTGAACACTGAAGCTTTCTTT.

This clonotype was seen at least ten times. The chain joins TRBV12-3 or TRBV12-4 to TRBJ2-2; TRBD1 matches at 8 bases. V lost 8 bases to trimming and J lost 3 bases; unmatched junction nucleotides: 11. The CDR3 extends over 16 amino acids. This chain's CDR3 is CASSQRQGADTGELFF. The DNA of the CDR3 is TGTGCCAGCTCTCAAAGGCAGGGGGCGGACACCGGGGAGCTGTTTTTT.

This chain joins TRBV19 and TRBJ1-2; D ambiguous. Germline V gene sequence: CDR1 LNHDA, CDR2 SQIVND (reference sequence). V gave up 3 bases and J gave up 5 bases, with 13 bases separating them. The length of the CDR3 is 14 residues. In DNA form, the CDR3 reads TGTGCCAGTAGTATTGCCACACCCCAGTATGGCTACACCTTC. This translates into CASSIATPQYGYTF.

Ten or more counts support this clonotype. The chain links TRBV7-9 to TRBJ1-2; tentative D call: TRBD1 (6 bases). CDR1 is SEHNR and CDR2 is FQNEAQ in the germline V gene (reference sequence). V was clipped by 5 bases and J by 8 bases, with 15 bases between them. There are 13 residues in the CDR3. The CDR3 sequence is CASSQGRGWGYTF. In nucleotides, the CDR3 is TGTGCCAGCAGCCAGGGGAGAGGATGGGGCTACACCTTC.

This clonotype was found many times. This sequence joins TRBV9 and TRBJ2-2, with D possibly being TRBD1 (7 bases). From germline, CDR1 is SGDLS and CDR2 YYNGEE. The CDR3 extends over 18 amino acids. V was clipped by 4 bases and J by 3 bases, with 22 bases between them. The CDR3 DNA is TGTGCCAGCAGCTCCCCGGGGGCCGGGACAGACTACACCGGGGAGCTGTTTTTT. Protein: CASSSPGAGTDYTGELFF.

This clonotype was seen at least ten times. The V call is TRBV6-2 or TRBV6-3, the J call TRBJ2-7, with D possibly being TRBD1 (5 bases). V lost 8 bases to trimming and J lost 5 bases, with 19 bases between them. The CDR3 totals 14 residues. Germline-derived CDR1 and CDR2 are MNHEY and SVGEGT. In DNA form, the CDR3 reads TGTGCCAGCTCCACCGTGGGGCGGCACCACGAGCAGTACTTC. Encoded protein: CASSTVGRHHEQYF.

This clonotype was detected only a few times. The chain couples TRBV15 to TRBJ2-2, with 9 bases fitting TRBD2. This CDR3 has 16 amino acids. With 2 bases clipped from V and 6 bases from J, the junction kept 7 bases outside the gene matches. The V gene's germline CDR1 is LNHNV and CDR2 YYDKDF (reference sequence). Here the CDR3 DNA reads TGTGCCACCAGCAGAACGCTGGGACTAGCCTCCGGGGAGCTGTTTTTT. As protein: CATSRTLGLASGELFF.

This clonotype was detected many times. The chain combines TRBV15 with TRBJ2-1, with D uncertain. Trimming removed 0 bases from V and 4 bases from J, with 10 bases in between. The germline V gene encodes CDR1 LNHNV and CDR2 YYDKDF (reference sequence). CDR3 length: 15 residues. The CDR3 spells CATSRDFGPYNEQFF. In nucleotides, the CDR3 is TGTGCCACCAGCAGAGATTTCGGGCCTTACAATGAGCAGTTCTTC.

This clonotype showed up many times. This chain's CDR3 is CASRQGQAGELFF. The CDR3 DNA follows: TGTGCCAGCAGACAGGGACAGGCCGGGGAGCTGTTTTTT. The chain couples TRBV12-3 or TRBV12-4 to TRBJ2-2, with 8 bases fitting TRBD1. The CDR3 sequence is 13 residues long. After removal of 6 bases from V and 6 bases from J, the junction contained 3 bases not matched to a gene.

This clonotype was seen many times. The chain joins TRBV20-1 to TRBJ2-6; 9 nucleotides agree with TRBD2. Losses at the gene ends were 7 bases for V and 3 bases for J; bases not matched to a gene: 22. CDR3 length equals 20 residues. Germline values: CDR1 DFQATT, CDR2 SNEGSKA (reference sequence). The CDR3 region has the DNA TGCAGTGTTTGGGTCCTTAAAGGTAGCGGGAGAAGTGTTGGGGCCAACGTCCTGACTTTC. Its translation is CSVWVLKGSGRSVGANVLTF.

This sequence joins TRBV15 and TRBJ2-5, with 9 bases lining up with TRBD1. V shed 0 bases, J shed 5 bases, and the junction held 1 base outside the gene matches. The V gene's germline CDR1 is LNHNV and CDR2 YYDKDF (reference sequence). CDR3 size: 14 residues. The CDR3 coding sequence is TGTGCCACCAGCAGAGAAGGGACAGGGGAGACCCAGTACTTC. This encodes CATSREGTGETQYF.

This clonotype was counted at least ten times. V and J are TRBV29-1 and TRBJ1-3; 8 bases are a match to TRBD1. From germline, CDR1 is SQVTM and CDR2 ANQGSEA. This CDR3 region has 12 residues. The CDR3 DNA is TGCAGTGTTACAGGGGGTGGAAACACCATATATTTT. It is translated as CSVTGGGNTIYF. The variable domain in full, with the rest retrieved from reference TRBV29-1 and TRBJ1-3, is SAVISQKPSRDICQRGTSLTIQCQVDSQVTMMFWYRQQPGQSLTLIATANQGSEATYESGFVIDKFPISRPNLTFSTLTVSNMSPEDSSIYLCSVTGGGNTIYFGEGSWLTVV.

This clonotype was seen only a few times. This chain joins TRBV12-3 or TRBV12-4 and TRBJ2-4; 10 nucleotides match TRBD2. The CDR3 has 20 residues. The J segment lost 0 bases and the V segment lost 7 bases, leaving 18 bases of the junction unmatched. CDR3 in DNA: TGTGCCAGCACTCGCTACTTAGCGGGGGGAACGGGCGTAGCCAAAAACATTCAGTACTTC. The encoded protein is CASTRYLAGGTGVAKNIQYF.

This clonotype was detected many times. The V and J genes are TRBV12-3 or TRBV12-4 and TRBJ2-2; D gene ambiguous. The CDR3 contains 12 residues. V shed 6 bases and J shed 7 bases, with 9 bases lying between them. The CDR3 bases are TGTGCCAGCAGCACCCGTTTCGGGGAGCTGTTTTTT. Translated: CASSTRFGELFF.

The gene calls are TRBV5-1 and TRBJ1-1, with D unclear. From germline, CDR1 is SGHRS and CDR2 YFSETQ. The CDR3 contains 13 residues. V lost 0 bases and J 6 bases, leaving 9 bases between the germline ends. The CDR3 DNA sequence: TGCGCCAGCAGCTTGGCTGTGGGGTCTGAAGCTTTCTTT. Encoded protein: CASSLAVGSEAFF. Full variable domain (remainder filled in from reference TRBV5-1 and TRBJ1-1): KAGVTQTPRYLIKTRGQQVTLSCSPISGHRSVSWYQQTPGQGLQFLFEYFSETQRNKGNFPGRFSGRQFSNSRSEMNVSTLELGDSALYLCASSLAVGSEAFFGQGTRLTVV.

This chain links TRBV27 with TRBJ2-7; TRBD2 might be the D (6 bases). The germline V gene encodes CDR1 MNHEY and CDR2 SMNVEV (reference sequence). The germline V and J ends were trimmed by 7 bases and 8 bases, with 24 bases remaining between them. This CDR3 has 15 amino acids. Here the CDR3 DNA reads TGTGCCAGCACCGAAATAGGGACGGGGGACGGGAAGCAGTACTTC. Amino acids: CASTEIGTGDGKQYF.

This rearrangement joins TRBV19 to TRBJ2-7; 9 positions agree with TRBD2. Germline CDR1 reads LNHDA; CDR2 reads SQIVND (reference sequence). The CDR3 consists of 15 residues. Losses at the gene ends were 3 bases for V and 7 bases for J; bases not matched to a gene: 10. CDR3 sequence: CASSMISSGRGEQYF. The CDR3 region has the DNA TGTGCCAGTAGTATGATTAGTAGCGGGAGAGGTGAGCAGTACTTC.

This clonotype was seen many times. The chain employs TRBV20-1 and TRBJ1-1, with TRBD1 matching 7 bases. This CDR3 is 15 amino acids long. The J segment lost 1 base and the V segment lost 5 bases, leaving 10 bases of the junction unmatched. Per germline, CDR1 DFQATT and CDR2 SNEGSKA (reference sequence). The CDR3 here is CSAPLQGSQNTEAFF. CDR3 bases: TGCAGTGCTCCTTTACAGGGGAGTCAGAACACTGAAGCTTTCTTT.

This clonotype was detected many times. This chain joins TRBV6-2 or TRBV6-3 and TRBJ1-5; D not resolved. The CDR3 runs to 17 residues. Between the trimmed V and J ends, which lost 5 bases and 1 base, there was a span of 18 bases. CDR1 is MNHEY and CDR2 is SVGEGT in the germline V gene. DNA of the CDR3: TGTGCCAGCAGTCCATGGGTAATCCGAGGGAGCAATCAGCCCCAGCATTTT. It encodes CASSPWVIRGSNQPQHF.

This clonotype was counted ten times or more. The V call is TRBV29-1, the J call TRBJ1-1; D remains unclear. This CDR3 is built from 11 residues. Per the germline V gene, CDR1 is SQVTM and CDR2 is ANQGSEA. Trimming shortened V by 2 bases and J by 5 bases, and 6 bases separated the two germline ends. CDR3 DNA: TGCAGCGTTGAAACGGAAACTGAAGCTTTCTTT. The encoded protein is CSVETETEAFF. The variable domain in full, with the rest retrieved from reference TRBV29-1 and TRBJ1-1, is SAVISQKPSRDICQRGTSLTIQCQVDSQVTMMFWYRQQPGQSLTLIATANQGSEATYESGFVIDKFPISRPNLTFSTLTVSNMSPEDSSIYLCSVETETEAFFGQGTRLTVV.

This clonotype was observed many times. The rearrangement links TRBV12-3 or TRBV12-4 to TRBJ2-2, with D possibly being TRBD2 (6 bases). V lost 3 bases, J lost 1 base, and 9 bases lay in between. This CDR3 is built from 15 residues. Here the CDR3 reads CASSFSGRNTGELFF. The CDR3 nucleotides read TGTGCCAGCAGTTTCTCCGGGAGGAACACCGGGGAGCTGTTTTTT.

This clonotype was detected many times. This rearrangement joins TRBV6-2 or TRBV6-3 to TRBJ2-2, with D perhaps TRBD1 (6 bases). The CDR3 is 14 residues long. CDR1 and CDR2 (germline): MNHEY, SVGEGT. Trimming removed 6 bases from V and 5 bases from J, with 13 bases in between. This chain's CDR3 is CASRRTGTTGELFF. CDR3 DNA: TGTGCCAGCAGACGCACCGGGACAACCGGGGAGCTGTTTTTT.